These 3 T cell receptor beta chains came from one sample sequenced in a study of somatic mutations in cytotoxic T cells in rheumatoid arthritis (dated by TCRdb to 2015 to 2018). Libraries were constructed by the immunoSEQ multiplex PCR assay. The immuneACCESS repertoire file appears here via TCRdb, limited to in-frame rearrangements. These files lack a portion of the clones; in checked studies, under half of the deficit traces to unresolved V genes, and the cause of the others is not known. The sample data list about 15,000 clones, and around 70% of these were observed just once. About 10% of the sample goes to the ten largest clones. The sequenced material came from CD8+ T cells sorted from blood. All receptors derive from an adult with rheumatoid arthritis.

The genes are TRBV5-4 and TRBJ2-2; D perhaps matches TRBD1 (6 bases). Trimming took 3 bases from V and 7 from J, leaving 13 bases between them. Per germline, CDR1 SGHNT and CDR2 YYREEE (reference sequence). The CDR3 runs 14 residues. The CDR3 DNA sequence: TGTGCCAGCAGCTCCTGGGGGACACACGGGGAGCTGTTTTTT. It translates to CASSSWGTHGELFF.

The CDR3 DNA is TGTGCCAGCAGCCAACCGGGACAGACCCCCTACGAGCAGTACTTC. Its protein product is CASSQPGQTPYEQYF. The V and J genes are TRBV16 and TRBJ2-7; TRBD1 matches 7 bases. This CDR3 has 15 residues. After removal of 2 bases from V and 2 bases from J, the junction contained 6 bases not matched to a gene. Germline V gives CDR1 KGHSY, CDR2 FQNENV.

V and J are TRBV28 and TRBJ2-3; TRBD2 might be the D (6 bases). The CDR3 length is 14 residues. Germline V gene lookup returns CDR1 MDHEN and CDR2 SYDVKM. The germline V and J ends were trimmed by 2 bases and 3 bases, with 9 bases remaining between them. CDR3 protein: CASSLTGETDTQYF. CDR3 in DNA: TGTGCCAGCAGTTTAACGGGGGAAACAGATACGCAGTATTTT.